The T cell receptor (beta chain) under discussion was sequenced for a study of blood T cell repertoires in COVID-19. The CDR3 is 16 amino acids. V lost 4 bases and J 0 bases, leaving 15 bases between the germline ends. From germline, CDR1 is MNHEY and CDR2 SVGEGT. Only in-frame clones appear in the TCRdb table, and some are missing; sequencing was by immunoSEQ multiplex PCR. In the table there are 200,000 to 250,000 clones, around 80% of which are singletons. This TCR derives from an elderly woman with COVID-19, enrolled during active disease. The specimen sequenced was peripheral blood. This sequence joins TRBV6-2 or TRBV6-3 and TRBJ2-5; possible D gene TRBD2, 6 bases. The CDR3 nucleotides read TGTGCCAGCAGTTCCCTGGGAGGACTCCACCAAGAGACCCAGTACTTC. It yields the protein CASSSLGGLHQETQYF.